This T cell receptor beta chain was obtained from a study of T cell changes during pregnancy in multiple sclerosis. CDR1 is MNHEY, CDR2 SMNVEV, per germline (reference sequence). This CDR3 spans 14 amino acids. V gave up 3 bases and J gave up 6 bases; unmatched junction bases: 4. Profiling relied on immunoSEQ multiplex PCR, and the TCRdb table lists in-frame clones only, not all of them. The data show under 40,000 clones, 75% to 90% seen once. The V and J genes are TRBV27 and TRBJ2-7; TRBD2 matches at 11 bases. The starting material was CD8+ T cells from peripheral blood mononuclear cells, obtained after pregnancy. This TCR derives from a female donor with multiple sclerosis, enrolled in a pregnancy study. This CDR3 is CASSLGLADSEQYF. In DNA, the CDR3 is TGTGCCAGCAGTTTGGGACTAGCGGACTCCGAGCAGTACTTC.